This TCR beta chain was obtained from a study of CD4 T cells in Merkel cell carcinoma (dated 2019 in TCRdb). Notes on the research overall: In the three tumors, between about 0.029% and 0.75% of tumor-infiltrating CD4+ T cells were dextramer-specific, with a median of 0.56%. The donors were drawn from a repository of more than 1400 Merkel cell carcinoma patients, 75 to 90 of whom were screened for suitable HLA types. Findings and caveats that apply to the study as a whole: A small number of dominant clonotypes appeared expanded, and the top clonotype made up roughly 6.3% to 12.5% of each sorted population. Characterization of the WEDLT209-228 epitope was largely carried out in a single HLA context. Across the three tumors, some 340 unique TRB amino acid sequences were found, and repertoires appeared diverse with clonality roughly 0.1-0.137. Two TRB sequences were shared by two patients at the amino acid level but not at the nucleotide level, which suggests convergent recombination.

Its CDR3 holds 16 amino acids, cysteine through phenylalanine. The DNA shown is the 48-base CDR3, in frame from base 1. The method behind the library was the immunoSEQ multiplex PCR assay. The commercial sequencing provider extracted genomic DNA from the sorted cells, and TRB CDR3 regions were profiled at survey-level depth. The paper's data handling went like this. A TRB CDR3 sequence was counted as a dextramer-positive clonotype only if it was detected two or more times. Using estimated genomes, clonality was calculated as 1 minus the Shannon entropy, with the entropy normalized by log2 of the number of unique productive sequences. This immuneACCESS table, as held by TCRdb, lists in-frame sequences with V and J called but not all clones. Of the missing ones, under half trace to an unresolved V gene in checked studies; the others have no known cause. V and J calls and clone size come straight from that table; D and trimming were deduced from the DNA. The sample table on file contains approximately 74 clones.

Viable dextramer-positive CD4+ cells lacking CD8, CD14 and CD19 were bulk-sorted on an Aria II cell sorter and flash frozen without culture. Donors were a few Merkel cell carcinoma patients with available fresh tumor material. For each patient, a minimum of 2.5 million tumor digest cells were stained with a WEDLT209-228-PE dextramer together with CD4, CD8, CD14 and CD19 antibodies and a viability dye. Sequencing was performed on the TCR beta chains of WEDLT209-228-specific CD4+ T cells, which had been dextramer-sorted from Merkel cell carcinoma tumor digests. Material from fresh tumors or punch biopsies was minced, digested with DNase, collagenase and hyaluronidase for two to four hours at 37 degrees C, and then filtered and cryopreserved. Of note for this clone: Base qualities are missing; no much larger clone stands one base away.

The chain is made from TRBV21-1 and TRBJ2-5; TRBD1, the table's D call, lacks a check against the DNA. The end of the DNA fits TRBJ2-7 better, so the J call may be wrong. TRBV21-1 is flagged as a pseudogene. The specimen sequenced was CD4+ T cells from the tumor that bound a Merkel cell polyomavirus LT209-228 dextramer. Per the publication, the cell subset or site label means: CD4+ cells binding dextramer loaded with MCPyV large T-antigen peptide WEDLFCDESLSSPEPPSSSE (aa 209-228). The TCR comes from a human donor with Merkel cell carcinoma. The CDR3 reads as follows: CASRDTMLHVLDEQYF. The DNA sequence reads TGTGCCAGCAGGGACACGATGCTACACGTGTTAGACGAGCAGTACTTC.